Below are 30 T cell receptor beta chains sequenced from a single sample in a study of T cells in Graves' hyperthyroidism and ophthalmopathy (dated 2019 in TCRdb). Library generation was performed with multiplex PCR. TCRdb names Illumina HiSeq 2000 as the instrument used. Amplification of TCR beta CDR3 regions was carried out from RNA transcripts. The first round of RT-PCR for the TCR CDR3 was performed with the HTBI primer set and the Qiagen OneStep RT-PCR kit. Starting from the raw public reads, TCRdb applied fastp trimming at Q25, assembled clones with MiXCR and retained in-frame beta chains. Records with the same CDR3 protein are collapsed into one entry carrying the most frequent genes and DNA. The sample records 500,000 to 650,000 distinct CDR3 sequences, roughly 45% of which are singletons. The ten largest clones add up to roughly 45% of the sample. What was sequenced was peripheral blood or thyroid tissue (not recorded which). These receptors were obtained from an adult woman with Graves' disease, either hyperthyroidism or ophthalmopathy (not recorded which).

This clonotype was counted only a few times. The chain links TRBV10-3 to TRBJ1-1; 8 bases fit TRBD1. V was clipped by 6 bases and J by 6 bases; unmatched bases: 12. The CDR3 sequence is 15 residues long. CDR1 ENHRY and CDR2 SYGVKD come from the germline V gene. CDR3 DNA: TGTGCCATCAGCGGCCACAGGGGGGTAGACGCTGAAGCTTTCTTT. This translates into CAISGHRGVDAEAFF.

The chain employs TRBV11-2 and TRBJ2-5; TRBD1 agrees at 7 bases. The ends lost 4 bases at V and 9 bases at J; junction bases unmatched: 14. From germline, CDR1 is SGHAT and CDR2 FQNNGV. The CDR3 totals 15 residues. CDR3 residues: CASSSTGNSNQPQYF. The CDR3 nucleotides read TGTGCCAGCAGCTCGACAGGGAATAGCAATCAGCCCCAGTACTTC.

This clonotype was seen many times. The V call is TRBV15, the J call TRBJ1-6; weak D call: TRBD1 (6 bases). The CDR3 is made up of 17 amino acids. CDR1 is LNHNV, CDR2 YYDKDF, per germline (reference sequence). V shed 5 bases and J shed 3 bases, with 17 bases lying between them. CDR3 residues: CATSQRRTVIYNSPLHF. The CDR3 DNA sequence: TGTGCCACCAGCCAGCGGCGGACAGTAATCTATAATTCACCCCTCCACTTT.

This clonotype was seen more than once but under ten times. V gene TRBV12-3 or TRBV12-4 combines with J gene TRBJ2-7, with a tentative D call TRBD1 (6 bases). There are 15 residues in the CDR3. Trimming took 4 bases from V and 0 from J, leaving 13 bases between them. CDR3 loop: CASSSGARNSYEQYF. DNA of the CDR3: TGTGCCAGCAGTTCAGGGGCGCGGAACTCCTACGAGCAGTACTTC.

The chain couples TRBV7-2 to TRBJ2-5; tentative D call: TRBD2 (5 bases). The germline V gene encodes CDR1 SGHTA and CDR2 FQGNSA. Trimming shortened V by 0 bases and J by 3 bases, and 11 bases separated the two germline ends. The CDR3 runs to 15 residues. The CDR3 sequence is CASSLALTREETQYF. CDR3 nucleotide sequence: TGTGCCAGCAGCTTAGCCCTCACTAGGGAAGAGACCCAGTACTTC. The complete variable domain, with remaining parts taken from reference TRBV7-2 and TRBJ2-5, reads GAGVSQSPSNKVTEKGKDVELRCDPISGHTALYWYRQSLGQGLEFLIYFQGNSAPDKSGLPSDRFSAERTGGSVSTLTIQRTQQEDSAVYLCASSLALTREETQYFGPGTRLLVL.

This clonotype was counted ten times or more. This rearrangement joins TRBV29-1 to TRBJ1-4; D is perhaps TRBD1 (6 bases). V shed 1 base and J shed 14 bases, with 17 bases lying between them. CDR1 is SQVTM, CDR2 ANQGSEA, per germline. The CDR3 covers 13 residues. CDR3 nucleotides: TGCAGCGTTGAAGGGGGGGGACATGGATCTCTGTTTTTT. Residues: CSVEGGGHGSLFF.

This clonotype was counted many times. The chain combines TRBV2 with TRBJ1-2; D not resolved. Germline-derived CDR1 and CDR2 are SNHLY and FYNNEI. The length of the CDR3 is 14 residues. V shed 2 bases and J shed 0 bases, with 7 bases lying between them. DNA for the CDR3: TGTGCCAGCAGTGAACAAGCCGCTAACTATGGCTACACCTTC. Translation: CASSEQAANYGYTF.

This clonotype was seen at least ten times. Mismatch with germline at one junction end may stem from a read error. CDR3 residues: CASSQGAYEQYF. The CDR3 nucleotides read TGTGCCAGCAGCCAGGGAGCGTACGAGCAGTACTTC. V gene TRBV10-2 combines with J gene TRBJ2-7; D might be TRBD1 or TRBD2, each matching 5 bases. Germline CDR1 is WSHSY and CDR2 is SAAADI. CDR3 length equals 12 residues.

The rearrangement uses TRBV9 and TRBJ2-3, with 7 positions matching TRBD2. Trimming took 0 bases from V and 1 from J; bases not matched to a gene: 5. In germline, CDR1 is SGDLS, CDR2 YYNGEE. This CDR3 is built from 16 residues. The CDR3 loop is CASSVGLSGGTDTQYF. In nucleotides, the CDR3 is TGTGCCAGCAGCGTAGGCCTAAGCGGGGGCACAGATACGCAGTATTTT. Supplemented by reference TRBV9 and TRBJ2-3, the full variable domain reads DSGVTQTPKHLITATGQRVTLRCSPRSGDLSVYWYQQSLDQGLQFLIQYYNGEERAKGNILERFSAQQFPDLHSELNLSSLELGDSALYFCASSVGLSGGTDTQYFGPGTRLTVL.

V is TRBV11-2 and J is TRBJ2-7, with TRBD2 matching 8 bases. CDR3 size: 15 residues. V lost 4 bases to trimming and J lost 2 bases; unmatched junction nucleotides: 7. The germline CDR1 and CDR2 sequences are SGHAT and FQNNGV. Here the CDR3 reads CASSSTTSATYEQYF. In DNA, the CDR3 is TGTGCCAGCAGCTCAACGACTAGCGCTACCTACGAGCAGTACTTC.

V and J are TRBV7-9 and TRBJ2-6, with 9 bases fitting TRBD1. With 5 bases clipped from V and 11 bases from J, the junction kept 13 bases outside the gene matches. CDR1 and CDR2 (germline): SEHNR, FQNEAQ (reference sequence). The CDR3 length is 16 residues. The CDR3 protein is CASSQDPGQGPYVLTF. Here the CDR3 DNA reads TGTGCCAGCAGCCAAGATCCGGGACAGGGACCCTACGTCCTGACTTTC.

This clonotype was picked up one time. The gene calls are TRBV29-1 and TRBJ1-3; D is unresolved. In germline, CDR1 is SQVTM, CDR2 ANQGSEA. The germline V and J ends were trimmed by 8 bases and 1 base, with 12 bases remaining between them. CDR3 length equals 13 residues. The CDR3 spells CSPTGSSGNTIYF. DNA of the CDR3: TGCAGCCCTACGGGGAGTTCTGGAAACACCATATATTTT.

This clonotype turned up a few times. The gene calls are TRBV2 and TRBJ2-2; TRBD2 is a possible D gene (6 bases). The V end lost 5 bases, the J end lost 7 bases, and 14 bases lay between the germline ends. The germline gives CDR1 SNHLY, CDR2 FYNNEI. CDR3 length: 14 amino acids. In DNA, the CDR3 is TGTGCCAGCAGTTGGCGGGATCGCGGCGGGGAGCTGTTTTTT. It translates to CASSWRDRGGELFF.

In this sample, this clonotype turned up many times. The chain employs TRBV7-6 and TRBJ1-5; TRBD1 is a possible D gene (5 bases). Trimming removed 4 bases from V and 5 bases from J, with 18 bases in between. There are 16 residues in the CDR3. Germline lookup yields CDR1 SGHVS and CDR2 FNYEAQ. The CDR3, as DNA: TGTGCCAGCAGCTCTTTAGTAGGGGAGGGCCATCAGCCCCAGCATTTT. Translated: CASSSLVGEGHQPQHF. Full variable domain (outside the CDR3, taken from reference TRBV7-6 and TRBJ1-5): GAGVSQSPRYKVTKRGQDVALRCDPISGHVSLYWYRQALGQGPEFLTYFNYEAQQDKSGLPNDRFSAERPEGSISTLTIQRTEQRDSAMYRCASSSLVGEGHQPQHFGDGTRLSIL.

The chain joins TRBV12-3 or TRBV12-4 to TRBJ1-6; 10 bases line up with TRBD1. V was pared by 6 bases and J by 9 bases, with 8 bases of the junction left unmatched. CDR3 length: 15 residues. The CDR3 DNA reads TGTGCCAGCAGCCCGAGGGGACAGGGGTTTTCACCCCTCCACTTT. Residues: CASSPRGQGFSPLHF.

V gene TRBV15 combines with J gene TRBJ1-5, with a tentative D call TRBD1 (5 bases). This CDR3 is built from 14 residues. The V end was cut by 3 bases, the J end by 1 base, with 7 bases between. Per the germline V gene, CDR1 is LNHNV and CDR2 is YYDKDF (reference sequence). CDR3 amino acids: CATSRDKSNQPQHF. DNA of the CDR3: TGTGCCACCAGCAGGGACAAGAGCAATCAGCCCCAGCATTTT.

To note about this clonotype: A much larger clone lies one base from this, so it may be a read error. The rearrangement links TRBV4-3 to TRBJ1-1; the D gene is possibly TRBD1 (5 bases). The V gene's germline CDR1 is LGHNA and CDR2 YSLEER. Trimming cost V 1 base and J 0 bases, with 12 bases left between them. The CDR3 is 16 residues long. CDR3: CASSQVRGVMNTEAFF. The CDR3 nucleotides read TGCGCCAGCAGCCAAGTAAGGGGAGTAATGAACACTGAAGCTTTCTTT.

This clonotype was counted between two and nine times. V usage is TRBV29-1 and J usage is TRBJ1-1; D gene uncertain. V lost 0 bases to trimming and J lost 8 bases, with 10 bases between them. Germline V gene lookup returns CDR1 SQVTM and CDR2 ANQGSEA. This CDR3 is 12 amino acids long. CDR3 loop: CSVEDRSVEAFF. CDR3 coding DNA: TGCAGCGTTGAAGATAGGTCAGTAGAAGCTTTCTTT. The full variable domain, in which reference TRBV29-1 and TRBJ1-1 provide the parts outside the CDR3, is SAVISQKPSRDICQRGTSLTIQCQVDSQVTMMFWYRQQPGQSLTLIATANQGSEATYESGFVIDKFPISRPNLTFSTLTVSNMSPEDSSIYLCSVEDRSVEAFFGQGTRLTVV.

This clonotype appeared many times. This sequence joins TRBV20-1 and TRBJ1-5, with a weak D call TRBD1 (5 bases). The V gene lost 3 bases and the J gene lost 6 bases, with 12 bases spanning the gap. In germline, CDR1 is DFQATT, CDR2 SNEGSKA (reference sequence). CDR3 length: 13 residues. The CDR3 sequence is CSASQGSFQPQHF. CDR3 coding DNA: TGCAGTGCTAGTCAGGGCAGTTTTCAGCCCCAGCATTTT.

The chain couples TRBV12-3 or TRBV12-4 to TRBJ1-4; 8 bases line up with TRBD1. The CDR3 has 14 amino acids. J lost 8 bases, V lost 5 bases, and 7 bases had no gene match. In DNA form, the CDR3 reads TGTGCCAGCAGTGCGACAGGGGAACTGGAAAAACTGTTTTTT. Its protein product is CASSATGELEKLFF.

The rearrangement uses TRBV19 and TRBJ1-5, with a possible D match to TRBD1 (6 bases). Germline CDR1 LNHDA, CDR2 SQIVND (reference sequence). The CDR3 loop spans 15 amino acids. The ends were cut back, 8 bases at V and 9 bases at J, with 23 bases in the middle. For the CDR3, the DNA is TGTGCCAGTCAACCAATCAGGGGCGACGAGGGGCCCCAGCATTTT. Protein product: CASQPIRGDEGPQHF.

V usage is TRBV15 and J usage is TRBJ2-3; D perhaps matches TRBD2 (7 bases). The CDR3 totals 16 residues. The germline CDR1 and CDR2 sequences are LNHNV and YYDKDF (reference sequence). Trimming left V 5 bases short and J 0 bases short, with 15 bases between. The CDR3 DNA sequence: TGTGCCACCAGCGGAGGGGGTAGCGGGAGCACAGATACGCAGTATTTT. Amino acids: CATSGGGSGSTDTQYF.

The chain links TRBV29-1 to TRBJ2-6; tentative D call: TRBD2 (5 bases). CDR3 length: 15 amino acids. Germline-derived CDR1 and CDR2 are SQVTM and ANQGSEA. Between the trimmed V and J ends, which lost 4 bases and 0 bases, there was a span of 10 bases. In DNA, the CDR3 is TGCAGCGTTGCTAGCTCCAGCTCTGGGGCCAACGTCCTGACTTTC. Its translation: CSVASSSSGANVLTF.

With respect to this clonotype: An end of the junction does not agree with germline; a read error may underlie this. The V gene is TRBV4-1, the J gene TRBJ1-2; the D is unclear. From germline, CDR1 is MGHRA and CDR2 YSYEKL. The CDR3 spans 13 residues. The CDR3, as DNA: TGTGCCAGCAGCCCAGAAGCTCACTATGGCTACACCTTC. Amino acids: CASSPEAHYGYTF.

The chain uses TRBV29-1 and TRBJ2-5; D is unresolved. The germline V and J ends were trimmed by 8 bases and 4 bases, with 14 bases remaining between them. The CDR3 has 12 amino acids. CDR1 and CDR2 from the germline V gene are SQVTM and ANQGSEA. CDR3 region: CSLNQFVETQYF. DNA of the CDR3: TGCAGCTTAAATCAGTTCGTAGAGACCCAGTACTTC.

This clonotype was seen only a few times. The chain uses TRBV29-1 and TRBJ2-2, with 10 bases that match TRBD2. Germline V gives CDR1 SQVTM, CDR2 ANQGSEA. Trimming took 7 bases from V and 7 from J; bases not matched to a gene: 9. This CDR3 spans 14 amino acids. CDR3 in amino acids: CSALVLAGVGELFF. The CDR3 coding sequence is TGCAGCGCACTCGTCCTAGCGGGAGTCGGGGAGCTGTTTTTT.

This clonotype was detected once. The V call is TRBV7-8, the J call TRBJ2-3; no clear D gene. The CDR3 sequence is 13 residues long. Germline V gives CDR1 SGHVS, CDR2 FQNEAQ. The V and J ends lost 2 bases and 4 bases respectively, with 7 bases between them. The CDR3 reads CASSLNPPDTQYF. In DNA form, the CDR3 reads TGTGCCAGCAGCTTAAACCCCCCAGATACGCAGTATTTT.

This clonotype was seen a few times. V is TRBV15 and J is TRBJ1-1; D not certain. Germline V gene lookup returns CDR1 LNHNV and CDR2 YYDKDF (reference sequence). The CDR3 has 13 amino acids. Between the trimmed V and J ends, which lost 0 bases and 11 bases, there was a span of 13 bases. CDR3 sequence reads: CATSRDADRRAFF. In DNA, the CDR3 is TGTGCCACCAGCAGAGATGCAGACCGGCGGGCTTTCTTT.

This clonotype occurred once. This chain joins TRBV9 and TRBJ1-5; D is possibly TRBD1 (5 bases). This CDR3 is built from 15 residues. The germline CDR1 and CDR2 sequences are SGDLS and YYNGEE. V lost 4 bases and J lost 4, with 15 bases in between. The DNA for the CDR3 is TGTGCCAGCAGCCAAGATCGAGGGGCGAATCAGCCCCAGCATTTT. Translation: CASSQDRGANQPQHF.

This clonotype has ten or more counts. This chain connects TRBV20-1 to TRBJ1-2; 7 nucleotides line up with TRBD1. Trimming cost V 5 bases and J 5 bases; bases outside gene matches: 8. Germline V gene lookup returns CDR1 DFQATT and CDR2 SNEGSKA (reference sequence). CDR3 length: 13 amino acids. The CDR3 DNA reads TGCAGTGCTTCCACAGGGGATCAGTATGGCTACACCTTC. This translates into CSASTGDQYGYTF.